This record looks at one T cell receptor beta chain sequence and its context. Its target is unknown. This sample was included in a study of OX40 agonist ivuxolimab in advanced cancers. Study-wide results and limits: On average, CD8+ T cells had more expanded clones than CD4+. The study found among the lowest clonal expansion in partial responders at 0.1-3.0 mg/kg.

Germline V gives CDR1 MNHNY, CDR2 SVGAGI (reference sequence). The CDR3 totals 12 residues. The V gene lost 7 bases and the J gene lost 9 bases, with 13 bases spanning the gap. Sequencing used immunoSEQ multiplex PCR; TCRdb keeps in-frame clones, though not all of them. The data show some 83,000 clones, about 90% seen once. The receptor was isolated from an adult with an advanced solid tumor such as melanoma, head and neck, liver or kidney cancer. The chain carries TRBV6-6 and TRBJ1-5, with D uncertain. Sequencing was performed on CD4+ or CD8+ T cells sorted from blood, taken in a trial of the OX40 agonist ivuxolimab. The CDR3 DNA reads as TGTGCCAGCACTCCCGCCGCCGTGCCCCAGCATTTT. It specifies CASTPAAVPQHF.